The 15 T cell receptor beta chains below were found in one sample sequenced in a study of T cells in Graves' hyperthyroidism and ophthalmopathy. TCR beta CDR3 regions were amplified from RNA. Primed by the HTBI set, a first-round RT-PCR was run on the TCR CDR3. In TCRdb, the multiplex PCR reads were re-called with MiXCR into one record per CDR3 protein. Among 600,000 to 650,000 distinct CDR3 sequences listed, 20% were seen once. Material for sequencing was blood. The source of these receptors is a man younger than 45 with Graves' ophthalmopathy.

J is TRBJ2-1 and V is TRBV3-1, with D perhaps matching TRBD1 or TRBD2 (5 bases each). Germline CDR1 and CDR2: LGHDT and YNNKEL (reference sequence). Trimming took off 3 bases at V and 9 bases at J, with 18 bases between the two ends. The CDR3 is 15 amino acids. The CDR3 reads CASSHVGDPPREQFF. CDR3 sequence (DNA): TGTGCCAGCAGCCACGTTGGGGACCCTCCTCGTGAGCAGTTCTTC.

Only a few counts were recorded for this clonotype. The chain couples TRBV7-8 to TRBJ2-2; no firm D call. There are 15 residues in the CDR3. Trimming shortened V by 0 bases and J by 2 bases, and 7 bases separated the two germline ends. CDR1 and CDR2 (germline): SGHVS, FQNEAQ. The CDR3 DNA reads as TGTGCCAGCAGCTTAGCGCCTACCAACACCGGGGAGCTGTTTTTT. Its protein product is CASSLAPTNTGELFF.

The chain employs TRBV27 and TRBJ2-7; TRBD2 is a possible D gene (5 bases). V was pared by 6 bases and J by 0 bases, with 12 bases between. CDR1 and CDR2 from the germline V gene are MNHEY and SMNVEV (reference sequence). The CDR3 spans 14 residues. CDR3 region: CASRAGARSYEQYF. The CDR3 DNA reads TGTGCCAGCAGGGCGGGCGCCCGCTCCTACGAGCAGTACTTC.

This clonotype came up a few times. The chain combines TRBV14 with TRBJ1-2; D not resolved. The V gene's germline CDR1 is SGHDN and CDR2 FVKESK. The CDR3 has 14 amino acids. V gave up 0 bases and J gave up 7 bases, with 12 bases separating them. The CDR3 coding sequence is TGTGCCAGCAGCCAAGATGGAACTATCCGTGGCTACACCTTC. Its protein product is CASSQDGTIRGYTF. Looking up the rest from reference TRBV14 and TRBJ1-2 gives the full variable domain: EAGVTQFPSHSVIEKGQTVTLRCDPISGHDNLYWYRRVMGKEIKFLLHFVKESKQDESGMPNNRFLAERTGGTYSTLKVQPAELEDSGVYFCASSQDGTIRGYTFGSGTRLTVV.

This clonotype was recorded a few times. The rearrangement joins TRBV7-2 to TRBJ2-7; TRBD2 matches at 13 bases. The germline V gene has CDR1 SGHTA and CDR2 FQGNSA. The CDR3 contains 14 residues. The trim removed 5 bases at V and 4 bases at J, leaving 2 bases unmatched. The CDR3 is CASSRTSGGYEQYF. Written as DNA, the CDR3 is TGTGCCAGCAGCCGGACTAGCGGGGGTTACGAGCAGTACTTC.

This clonotype was seen repeatedly, ten times or more. V and J are TRBV7-2 and TRBJ2-3; D is ambiguous. CDR1 and CDR2 from the germline V gene are SGHTA and FQGNSA. The CDR3 runs to 12 residues. Trimming shortened V by 3 bases and J by 6 bases, and 7 bases separated the two germline ends. The CDR3 protein is CASSFVSDTQYF. Here the CDR3 DNA reads TGTGCCAGCAGCTTTGTGTCTGATACGCAGTATTTT. Variable domain in full (rest from reference TRBV7-2 and TRBJ2-3): GAGVSQSPSNKVTEKGKDVELRCDPISGHTALYWYRQSLGQGLEFLIYFQGNSAPDKSGLPSDRFSAERTGGSVSTLTIQRTQQEDSAVYLCASSFVSDTQYFGPGTRLTVL.

In this sample, this clonotype turned up many times. This chain connects TRBV30 to TRBJ2-7, with 8 bases matching TRBD1. CDR3 length equals 17 residues. Germline V gene lookup returns CDR1 GTSNPN and CDR2 SVGIG (reference sequence). After removal of 0 bases from V and 3 bases from J, the junction contained 13 bases not matched to a gene. The CDR3 DNA reads as TGTGCCTGGAGTGTGGGGTACGGCAGGGGGCCGAACTACGAGCAGTACTTC. Its protein product is CAWSVGYGRGPNYEQYF.

The chain has TRBV27 and TRBJ1-5, with TRBD1 matching over 8 bases. CDR1 and CDR2 from the germline V gene are MNHEY and SMNVEV (reference sequence). This CDR3 comprises 15 residues. The trim removed 1 base at V and 4 bases at J, leaving 3 bases unmatched. For the CDR3, the DNA is TGTGCCAGCAGTTTATTGACAGGGGTGAATCAGCCCCAGCATTTT. Residues: CASSLLTGVNQPQHF.

This sequence joins TRBV3-1 and TRBJ2-7; 7 nucleotides match TRBD1. Germline V gene sequence: CDR1 LGHDT, CDR2 YNNKEL (reference sequence). CDR3 length: 15 amino acids. Unmatched junction bases numbered 7, after V lost 2 bases and J lost 3 bases. The CDR3, as DNA: TGTGCCAGCAGCCAAAGGGGGCGAGATCACTACGAGCAGTACTTC. Translating it yields CASSQRGRDHYEQYF.

This clonotype was counted between two and nine times. The chain employs TRBV5-8 and TRBJ1-3; 9 bases match TRBD1. The CDR3 sequence is 15 residues long. Germline V lookup: CDR1 SGHTS, CDR2 YDEGEE. J was trimmed by 5 bases and V by 1 base; bases with no gene match: 4. The CDR3 coding sequence is TGTGCCAGCAGCTTGAGGGACAGGGAAAGAAACACCATATATTTT. Translation: CASSLRDRERNTIYF.

The chain links TRBV24-1 to TRBJ2-1; D gene uncertain. CDR1 is KGHDR, CDR2 SFDVKD, per germline. The CDR3 spans 13 residues. Trimming took off 2 bases at V and 8 bases at J, with 9 bases between the two ends. As DNA, the CDR3 is TGTGCCACCAGTGATTGGCAGTTCGATGAGCAGTTCTTC. Its protein product is CATSDWQFDEQFF.

In this sample, this clonotype turned up many times. The J gene is TRBJ2-7, the V gene TRBV20-1, with TRBD2 identical over 10 bases. This CDR3 has 13 amino acids. Trimming removed 1 base from V and 3 bases from J; junction bases left unmatched: 0. The germline CDR1 and CDR2 sequences are DFQATT and SNEGSKA (reference sequence). CDR3 region: CSARASGSYEQYF. Written as DNA, the CDR3 is TGCAGTGCTAGAGCTAGCGGGAGCTACGAGCAGTACTTC.

The chain is built from TRBV15 and TRBJ2-5; a possible D gene is TRBD1 (6 bases). The CDR3 loop spans 16 amino acids. In germline, CDR1 is LNHNV, CDR2 YYDKDF (reference sequence). Trimming took 1 base from V and 7 from J, leaving 19 bases between them. The CDR3 bases are TGTGCCACCAGCAGAGCCGGAACAGGGAGTGATATGACCCAGTACTTC. It yields the protein CATSRAGTGSDMTQYF.

This clonotype was picked up a small number of times. The chain is built from TRBV5-1 and TRBJ2-5; 8 bases are shared with TRBD1. Looked up from germline, CDR1 is SGHRS and CDR2 is YFSETQ. With V trimmed by 4 bases and J by 1 base, 6 bases remained unmatched. The CDR3 spans 15 residues. The CDR3 protein is CASSRTGTAQETQYF. CDR3 DNA sequence: TGCGCCAGCAGCAGGACAGGGACAGCCCAAGAGACCCAGTACTTC.

At least ten counts were recorded for this clonotype. V gene TRBV3-1 combines with J gene TRBJ2-1, with 12 bases fitting TRBD2. Per germline, CDR1 LGHDT and CDR2 YNNKEL (reference sequence). The CDR3 length is 16 residues. V was clipped by 0 bases and J by 7 bases; unmatched bases: 4. Here the CDR3 DNA reads TGTGCCAGCAGCCAAGAAAGGACTAGCGGGGCTAATGAGCAGTTCTTC. As protein: CASSQERTSGANEQFF.